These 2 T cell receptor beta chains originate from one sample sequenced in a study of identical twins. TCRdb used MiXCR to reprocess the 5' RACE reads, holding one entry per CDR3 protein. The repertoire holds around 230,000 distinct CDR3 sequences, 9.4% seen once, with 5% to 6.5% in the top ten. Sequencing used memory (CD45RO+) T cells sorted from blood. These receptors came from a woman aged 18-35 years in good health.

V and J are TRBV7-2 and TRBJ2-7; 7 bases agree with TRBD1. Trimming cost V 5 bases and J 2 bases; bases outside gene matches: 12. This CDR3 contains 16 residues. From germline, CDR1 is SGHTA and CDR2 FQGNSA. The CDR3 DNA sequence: TGTGCCAGCAGCCCGGAACAGGGGAGAACGACCTACGAGCAGTACTTC. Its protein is CASSPEQGRTTYEQYF.

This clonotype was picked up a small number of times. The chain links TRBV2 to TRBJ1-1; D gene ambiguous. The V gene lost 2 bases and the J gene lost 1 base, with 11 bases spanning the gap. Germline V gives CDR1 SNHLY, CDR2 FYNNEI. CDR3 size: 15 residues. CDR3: CASSEIRQENTEAFF. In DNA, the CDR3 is TGTGCCAGCAGTGAAATCAGACAAGAGAACACTGAAGCTTTCTTT. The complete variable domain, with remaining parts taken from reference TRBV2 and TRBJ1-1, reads EPEVTQTPSHQVTQMGQEVILRCVPISNHLYFYWYRQILGQKVEFLVSFYNNEISEKSEIFDDQFSVERPDGSNFTLKIRSTKLEDSAMYFCASSEIRQENTEAFFGQGTRLTVV.